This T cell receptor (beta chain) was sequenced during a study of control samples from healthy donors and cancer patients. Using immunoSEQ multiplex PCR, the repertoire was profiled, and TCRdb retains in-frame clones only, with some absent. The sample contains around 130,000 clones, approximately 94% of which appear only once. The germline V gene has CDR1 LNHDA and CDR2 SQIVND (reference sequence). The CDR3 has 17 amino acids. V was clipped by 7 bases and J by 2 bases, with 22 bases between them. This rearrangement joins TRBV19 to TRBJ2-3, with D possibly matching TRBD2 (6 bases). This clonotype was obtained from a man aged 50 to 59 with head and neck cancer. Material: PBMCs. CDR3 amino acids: CASTPSAGGLYTDTQYF. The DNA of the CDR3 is TGTGCCAGTACCCCATCAGCAGGAGGGCTGTACACAGATACGCAGTATTTT.